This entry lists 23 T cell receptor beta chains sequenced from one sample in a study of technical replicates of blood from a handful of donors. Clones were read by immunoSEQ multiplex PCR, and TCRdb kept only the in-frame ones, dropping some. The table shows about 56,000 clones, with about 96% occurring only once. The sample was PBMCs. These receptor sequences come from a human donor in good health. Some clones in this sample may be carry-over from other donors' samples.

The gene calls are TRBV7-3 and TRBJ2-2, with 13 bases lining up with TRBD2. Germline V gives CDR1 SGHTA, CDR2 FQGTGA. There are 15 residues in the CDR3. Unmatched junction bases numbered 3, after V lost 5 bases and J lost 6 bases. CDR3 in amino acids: CASSRTSGSPGELFF. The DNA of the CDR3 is TGTGCCAGCAGCCGGACTAGCGGGAGTCCCGGGGAGCTGTTTTTT.

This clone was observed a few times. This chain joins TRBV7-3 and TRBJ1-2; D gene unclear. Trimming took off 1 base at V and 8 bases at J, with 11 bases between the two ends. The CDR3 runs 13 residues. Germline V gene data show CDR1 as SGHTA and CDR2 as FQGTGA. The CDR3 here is CASSLSRGDGYTF. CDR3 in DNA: TGTGCCAGCAGCTTAAGTAGAGGAGACGGCTACACCTTC.

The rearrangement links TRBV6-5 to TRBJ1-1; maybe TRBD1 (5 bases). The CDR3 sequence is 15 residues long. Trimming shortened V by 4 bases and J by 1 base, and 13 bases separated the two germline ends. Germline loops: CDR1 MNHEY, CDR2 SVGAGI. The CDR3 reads CASSFLFTGNTEAFF. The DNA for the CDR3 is TGTGCCAGCAGTTTCTTATTCACAGGGAACACTGAAGCTTTCTTT.

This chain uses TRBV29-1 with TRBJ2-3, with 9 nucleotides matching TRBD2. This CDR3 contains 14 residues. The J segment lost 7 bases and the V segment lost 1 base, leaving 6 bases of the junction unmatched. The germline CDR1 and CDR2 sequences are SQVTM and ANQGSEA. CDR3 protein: CSVEGSTSGNTQYF. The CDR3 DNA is TGCAGCGTTGAAGGCTCGACTAGCGGAAATACGCAGTATTTT.

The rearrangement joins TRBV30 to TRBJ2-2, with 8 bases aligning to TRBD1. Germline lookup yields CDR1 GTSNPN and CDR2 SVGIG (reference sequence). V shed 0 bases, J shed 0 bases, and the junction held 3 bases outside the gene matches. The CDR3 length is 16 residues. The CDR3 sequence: CAWSVDRGTNTGELFF. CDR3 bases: TGTGCCTGGAGTGTCGACAGGGGCACGAACACCGGGGAGCTGTTTTTT.

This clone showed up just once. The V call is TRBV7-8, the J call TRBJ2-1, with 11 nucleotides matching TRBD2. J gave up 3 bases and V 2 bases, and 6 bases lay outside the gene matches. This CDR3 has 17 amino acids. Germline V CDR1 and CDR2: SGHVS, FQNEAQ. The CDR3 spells CASSLTTSGVIYNEQFF. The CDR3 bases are TGTGCCAGCAGCTTAACGACTAGCGGGGTAATCTACAATGAGCAGTTCTTC.

CDR3 DNA sequence: TGTGCCAGCAGTTGGGCAGAAGCCTCTGGAAACACCATATATTTT. The encoded protein is CASSWAEASGNTIYF. The V call is TRBV6-1, the J call TRBJ1-3; D is ambiguous. The V end was cut by 5 bases, the J end by 0 bases, with 11 bases between. This CDR3 is built from 15 residues. Germline V CDR1 and CDR2: MNHNS, SASEGT.

CDR3 in DNA: TGTGCCAGCAGCTTGATAAGCGGGGGGGCCGAAGGGACCCAGTACTTC. Translated, it gives CASSLISGGAEGTQYF. The chain employs TRBV5-4 and TRBJ2-5, with 10 bases matching TRBD2. V lost 1 base and J lost 7; bases outside the gene matches: 10. Germline CDR1 reads SGHNT; CDR2 reads YYREEE (reference sequence). The CDR3 spans 16 residues.

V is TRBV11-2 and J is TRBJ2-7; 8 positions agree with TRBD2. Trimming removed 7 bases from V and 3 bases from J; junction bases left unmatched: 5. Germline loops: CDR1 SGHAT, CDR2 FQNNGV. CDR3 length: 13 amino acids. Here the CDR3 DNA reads TGTGCCAGCAAACCGGGAGGGGGCTACGAGCAGTACTTC. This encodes CASKPGGGYEQYF.

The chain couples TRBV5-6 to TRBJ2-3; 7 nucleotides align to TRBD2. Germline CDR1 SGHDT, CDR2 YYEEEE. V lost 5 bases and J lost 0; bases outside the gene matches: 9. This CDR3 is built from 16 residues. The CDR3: CASRMTGGTSTDTQYF. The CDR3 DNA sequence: TGTGCCAGCAGAATGACCGGGGGGACTAGCACAGATACGCAGTATTTT. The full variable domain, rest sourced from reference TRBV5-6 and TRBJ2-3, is DAGVTQSPTHLIKTRGQQVTLRCSPKSGHDTVSWYQQALGQGPQFIFQYYEEEERQRGNFPDRFSGHQFPNYSSELNVNALLLGDSALYLCASRMTGGTSTDTQYFGPGTRLTVL.

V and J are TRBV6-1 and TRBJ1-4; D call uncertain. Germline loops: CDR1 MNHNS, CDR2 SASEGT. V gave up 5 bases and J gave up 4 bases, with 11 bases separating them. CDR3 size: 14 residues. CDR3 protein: CASSPGGLNEKLFF. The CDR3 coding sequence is TGTGCCAGCAGTCCTGGCGGGCTTAATGAAAAACTGTTTTTT.

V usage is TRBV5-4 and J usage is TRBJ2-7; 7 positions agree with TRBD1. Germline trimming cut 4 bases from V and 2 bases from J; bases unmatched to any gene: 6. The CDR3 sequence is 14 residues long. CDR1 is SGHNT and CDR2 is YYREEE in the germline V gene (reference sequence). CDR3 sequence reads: CASSLGGSTYEQYF. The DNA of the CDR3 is TGTGCCAGCAGCCTAGGGGGCAGCACCTACGAGCAGTACTTC.

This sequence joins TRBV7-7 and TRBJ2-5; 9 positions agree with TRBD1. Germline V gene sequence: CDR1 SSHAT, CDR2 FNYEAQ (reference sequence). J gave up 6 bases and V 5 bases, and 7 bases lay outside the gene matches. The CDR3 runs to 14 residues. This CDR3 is CASSTGTGRQTQYF. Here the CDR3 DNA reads TGTGCCAGCAGCACCGGGACAGGGAGGCAGACCCAGTACTTC.

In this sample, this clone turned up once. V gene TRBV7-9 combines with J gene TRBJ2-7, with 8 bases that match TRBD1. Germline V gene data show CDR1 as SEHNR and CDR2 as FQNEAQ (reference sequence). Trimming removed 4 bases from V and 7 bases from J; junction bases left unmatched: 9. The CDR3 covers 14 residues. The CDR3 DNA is TGTGCCAGCAGCTCGGACAGGGTATCACGAGAGCAGTACTTC. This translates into CASSSDRVSREQYF.

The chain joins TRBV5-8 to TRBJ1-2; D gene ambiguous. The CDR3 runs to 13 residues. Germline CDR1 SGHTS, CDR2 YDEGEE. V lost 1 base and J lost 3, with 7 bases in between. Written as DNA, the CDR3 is TGTGCCAGCAGCTTGACAGAATACTATGGCTACACCTTC. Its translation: CASSLTEYYGYTF.

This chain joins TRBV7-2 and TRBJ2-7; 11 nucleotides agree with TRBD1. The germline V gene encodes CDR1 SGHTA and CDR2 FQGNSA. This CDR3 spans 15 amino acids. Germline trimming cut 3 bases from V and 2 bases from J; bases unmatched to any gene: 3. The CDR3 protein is CASSLGQGVTYEQYF. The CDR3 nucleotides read TGTGCCAGCAGCTTGGGACAGGGGGTAACCTACGAGCAGTACTTC.

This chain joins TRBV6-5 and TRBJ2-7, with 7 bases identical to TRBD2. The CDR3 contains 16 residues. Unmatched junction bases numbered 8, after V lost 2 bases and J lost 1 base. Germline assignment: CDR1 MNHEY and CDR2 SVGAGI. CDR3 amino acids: CASSYLSSGASYEQYF. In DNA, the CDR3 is TGTGCCAGCAGTTACCTTTCAAGCGGGGCTTCCTACGAGCAGTACTTC.

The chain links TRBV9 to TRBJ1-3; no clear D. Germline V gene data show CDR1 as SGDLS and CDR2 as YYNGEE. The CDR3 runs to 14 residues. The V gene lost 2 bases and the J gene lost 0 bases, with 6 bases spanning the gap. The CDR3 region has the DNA TGTGCCAGCAGCGTGCAGGACTCTGGAAACACCATATATTTT. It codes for CASSVQDSGNTIYF. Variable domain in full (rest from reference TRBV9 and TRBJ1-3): DSGVTQTPKHLITATGQRVTLRCSPRSGDLSVYWYQQSLDQGLQFLIQYYNGEERAKGNILERFSAQQFPDLHSELNLSSLELGDSALYFCASSVQDSGNTIYFGEGSWLTVV.

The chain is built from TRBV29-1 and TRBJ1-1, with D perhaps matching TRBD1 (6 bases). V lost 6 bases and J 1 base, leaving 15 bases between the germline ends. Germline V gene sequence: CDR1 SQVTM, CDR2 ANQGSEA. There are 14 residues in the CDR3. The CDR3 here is CSVGGGIQNTEAFF. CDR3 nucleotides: TGCAGCGTCGGGGGGGGCATACAGAACACTGAAGCTTTCTTT.

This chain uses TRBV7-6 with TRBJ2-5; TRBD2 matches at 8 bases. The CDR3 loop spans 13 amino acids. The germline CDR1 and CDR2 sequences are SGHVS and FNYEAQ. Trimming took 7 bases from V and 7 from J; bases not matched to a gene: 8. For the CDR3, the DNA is TGTGCCAGCAACCCCCGGGGGGGCGGGACCCAGTACTTC. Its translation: CASNPRGGGTQYF.

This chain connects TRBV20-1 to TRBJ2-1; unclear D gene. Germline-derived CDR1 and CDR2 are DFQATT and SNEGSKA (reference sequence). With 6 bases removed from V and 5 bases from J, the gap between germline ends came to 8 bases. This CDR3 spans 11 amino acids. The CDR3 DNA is TGCAGTGCAAGACACAACAATGAGCAGTTCTTC. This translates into CSARHNNEQFF.

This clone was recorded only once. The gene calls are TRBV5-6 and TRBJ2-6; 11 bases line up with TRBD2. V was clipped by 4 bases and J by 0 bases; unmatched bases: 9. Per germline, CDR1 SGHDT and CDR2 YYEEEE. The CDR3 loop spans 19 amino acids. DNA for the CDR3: TGTGCCAGCAGCATACTACTAGCGGGGGATTACTCTGGGGCCAACGTCCTGACTTTC. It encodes CASSILLAGDYSGANVLTF.

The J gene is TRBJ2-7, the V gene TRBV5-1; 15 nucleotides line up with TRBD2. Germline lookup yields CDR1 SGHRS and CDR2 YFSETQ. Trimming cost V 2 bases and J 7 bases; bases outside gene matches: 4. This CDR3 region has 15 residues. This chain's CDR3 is CASSLEGLAGGEQYF. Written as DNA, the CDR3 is TGCGCCAGCAGCTTAGAGGGACTAGCGGGGGGTGAGCAGTACTTC.